This entry lists 5 T cell receptor beta chains sequenced from one sample in a study of cytomegalovirus exposure and HLA in healthy donors. Measured with immunoSEQ multiplex PCR; TCRdb has only the in-frame clones, and not every one. This table holds roughly 270,000 clones, 88% found once. The sequencing input was PBMCs. These receptors all come from a woman between 18 and 29 years old in good health and CMV-seronegative.

The chain has TRBV27 and TRBJ1-5; D call uncertain. CDR3 length: 13 residues. V was cut by 3 bases and J by 4 bases, with 7 bases left in between. Germline V gene data show CDR1 as MNHEY and CDR2 as SMNVEV (reference sequence). The CDR3 nucleotides read TGTGCCAGCAGTTTGACGGGGAATCAGCCCCAGCATTTT. Protein product: CASSLTGNQPQHF.

The V call is TRBV25-1, the J call TRBJ1-3; 7 bases are a match to TRBD1. Looked up from germline, CDR1 is MGHDK and CDR2 is SYGVNS. The CDR3 length is 16 residues. Unmatched junction bases numbered 8, after V lost 4 bases and J lost 2 bases. This CDR3 is CASSAPTGTAGNTIYF. The CDR3 nucleotides read TGTGCCAGCAGTGCCCCGACAGGGACGGCTGGAAACACCATATATTTT.

The chain joins TRBV6-1 to TRBJ2-7, with TRBD1 matching 8 bases. The ends lost 6 bases at V and 5 bases at J; junction bases unmatched: 9. The CDR3 has 14 residues. Germline V CDR1 and CDR2: MNHNS, SASEGT. The CDR3 nucleotides are TGTGCCAGCAGGGAACAGGGGGTAACCCACGAGCAGTACTTC. Protein product: CASREQGVTHEQYF.

This rearrangement joins TRBV28 to TRBJ2-2; perhaps TRBD1 as D (5 bases). Germline-derived CDR1 and CDR2 are MDHEN and SYDVKM. The CDR3 is 15 residues long. Trimming cost V 2 bases and J 5 bases, with 12 bases left between them. The CDR3 here is CASSLLTTGTGELFF. Here the CDR3 DNA reads TGTGCCAGCAGTTTACTTACCACAGGAACCGGGGAGCTGTTTTTT.

This clone is a singleton in its sample. V and J are TRBV18 and TRBJ1-5; D gene ambiguous. CDR3 size: 17 residues. Trimming removed 2 bases at V and 4 bases at J, with 18 bases between. Germline CDR1 is KGHSH and CDR2 is LQKENI. CDR3 in amino acids: CASSPMGVSSANQPQHF. In DNA form, the CDR3 reads TGTGCCAGCTCACCAATGGGAGTTTCAAGCGCAAATCAGCCCCAGCATTTT.